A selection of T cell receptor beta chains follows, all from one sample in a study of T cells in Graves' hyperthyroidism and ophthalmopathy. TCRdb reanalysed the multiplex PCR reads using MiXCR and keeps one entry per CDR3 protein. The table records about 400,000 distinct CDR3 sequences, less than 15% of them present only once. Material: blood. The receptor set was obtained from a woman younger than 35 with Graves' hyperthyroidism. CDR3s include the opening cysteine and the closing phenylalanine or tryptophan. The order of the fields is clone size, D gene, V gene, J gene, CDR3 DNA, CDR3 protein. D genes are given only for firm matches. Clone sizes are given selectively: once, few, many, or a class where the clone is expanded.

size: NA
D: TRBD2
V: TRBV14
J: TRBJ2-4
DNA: TGTGCCAGCAGCTTTCGACTAGCGGGGGCCGAATCAAACATTCAGTACTTC
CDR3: CASSFRLAGAESNIQYF

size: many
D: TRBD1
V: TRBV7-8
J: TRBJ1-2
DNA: TGTGCCAGCAGCTATGACAGGGCGGACTATGGCTACACCTTC
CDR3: CASSYDRADYGYTF

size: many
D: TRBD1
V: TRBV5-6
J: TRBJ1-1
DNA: TGTGCCAGCAGCGGACAGGGCACTGAAGCTTTCTTT
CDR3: CASSGQGTEAFF

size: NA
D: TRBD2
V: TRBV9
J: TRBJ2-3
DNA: TGTGCCAGCAGCGGACTAGCGGGGGGCCCTTTGACAGATACGCAGTATTTT
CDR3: CASSGLAGGPLTDTQYF

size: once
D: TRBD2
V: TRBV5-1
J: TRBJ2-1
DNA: TGCGCCAGCAGCTCCCGACTAGCGGGAGTGGGGGAGCAGTTCTTC
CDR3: CASSSRLAGVGEQFF

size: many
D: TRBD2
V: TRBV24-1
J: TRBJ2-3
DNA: TGTGCCACCGAAGCGGGGAGTTCAGATACGCAGTATTTT
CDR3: CATEAGSSDTQYF

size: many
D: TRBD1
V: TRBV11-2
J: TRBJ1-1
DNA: TGTGCCAGCAGCACACAAGGGGGCATAGGTTTCTTT
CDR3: CASSTQGGIGFF

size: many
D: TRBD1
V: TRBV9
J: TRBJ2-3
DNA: TGTGCCAGCAGCGCCTCGACAGGGGGGACGGCAGATACGCAGTATTTT
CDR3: CASSASTGGTADTQYF

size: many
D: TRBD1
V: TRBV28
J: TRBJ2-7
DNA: TGTGCCAGCATCCAGGGGGACCTCGGGGACGAGCAGTACTTC
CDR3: CASIQGDLGDEQYF

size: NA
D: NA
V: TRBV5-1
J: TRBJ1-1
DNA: TGCGCCAGCAGCTTGAATAACATGAACACTGAAGCTTTCTTT
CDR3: CASSLNNMNTEAFF

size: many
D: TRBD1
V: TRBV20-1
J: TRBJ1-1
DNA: TGCAGTGCTAGAGATTCAGGACAGGGCCGCACTGAAGCTTTCTTT
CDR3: CSARDSGQGRTEAFF

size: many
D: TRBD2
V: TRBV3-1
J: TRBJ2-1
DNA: TGTGCCAGCAGCCAAGAGCCTAGCGGGCCCTACAATGAGCAGTTCTTC
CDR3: CASSQEPSGPYNEQFF

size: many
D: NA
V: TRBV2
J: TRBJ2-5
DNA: TGTGCCAGCAGTGCGGGAGTCGCCGCGGAGACCCAGTACTTC
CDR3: CASSAGVAAETQYF

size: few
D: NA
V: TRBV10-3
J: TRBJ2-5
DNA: TGTGCCATCAGTATGGGGGAGACCCAGTACTTC
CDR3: CAISMGETQYF

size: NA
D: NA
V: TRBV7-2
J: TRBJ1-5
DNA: TGTGCCAGCAGCCGGGTGGGCGGCAATCAGCCCCAGCATTTT
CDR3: CASSRVGGNQPQHF

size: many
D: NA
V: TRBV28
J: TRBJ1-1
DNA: TGTGCCAGCAGTCAAACTTTTGGTAGAGTGAACACTGAAGCTTTCTTT
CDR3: CASSQTFGRVNTEAFF

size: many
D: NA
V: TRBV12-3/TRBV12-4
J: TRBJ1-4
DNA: TGTGCCAGCAGTCCTGGGACATCTGAAAAACTGTTTTTT
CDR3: CASSPGTSEKLFF

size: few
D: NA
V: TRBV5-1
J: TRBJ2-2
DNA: TGCGCCAGCAGCCGAGCTTCCAGAACCGGGGAGCTGTTTTTT
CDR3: CASSRASRTGELFF

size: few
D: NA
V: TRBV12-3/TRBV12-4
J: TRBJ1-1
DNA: TGTGCCGGCAGCCCCGTAAGTACGGTTGAAGCTTTCTTT
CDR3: CAGSPVSTVEAFF

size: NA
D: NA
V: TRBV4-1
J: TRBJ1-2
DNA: TGCGCCAGCAGCACCCAGGCGAGGGGCCGTTACTATGGCTACACCTTC
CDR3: CASSTQARGRYYGYTF

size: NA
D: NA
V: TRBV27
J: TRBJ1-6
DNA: TGTGCCAGCAGTCCCGAGTGGTCCTATAATTCACCCCTCCACTTT
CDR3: CASSPEWSYNSPLHF

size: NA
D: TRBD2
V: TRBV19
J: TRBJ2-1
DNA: TGTGCCAGTAGTATGGAGACTAGCGGGCTCTCCTACAATGAGCAGTTCTTC
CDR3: CASSMETSGLSYNEQFF

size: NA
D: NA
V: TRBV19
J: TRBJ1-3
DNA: TGTGCCAGTAGTATCGCAGGGTCTGGAAACACCATATATTTT
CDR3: CASSIAGSGNTIYF

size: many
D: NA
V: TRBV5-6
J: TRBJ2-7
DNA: TGTGCCAGCAGCCATCCAGACAGGACCTACGAGCAGTACTTC
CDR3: CASSHPDRTYEQYF

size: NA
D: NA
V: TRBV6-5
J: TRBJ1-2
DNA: TGTGCCAGCAGTTACGAGCAGGGCCAAGCCTGGAGCTATGGCTACACCTTC
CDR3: CASSYEQGQAWSYGYTF

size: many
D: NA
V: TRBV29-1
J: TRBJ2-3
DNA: TGCAGCTTAAGCGGGCCGACTCACACAGATACGCAGTATTTT
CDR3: CSLSGPTHTDTQYF

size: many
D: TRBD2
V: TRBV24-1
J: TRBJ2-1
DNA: TGTGCCACCAGTGATTTGTTTCGGGCTAGCGGGCGGGCAAACAATGAGCAGTTCTTC
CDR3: CATSDLFRASGRANNEQFF

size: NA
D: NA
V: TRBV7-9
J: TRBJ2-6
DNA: TGTGCCAGCAGCATTGACAGAACACTAAGCTCTGGGGCCAACGTCCTGACTTTC
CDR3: CASSIDRTLSSGANVLTF

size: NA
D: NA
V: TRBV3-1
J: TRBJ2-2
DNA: TGTGCCAGCAGCCAAGTAGGCTACGGGGAGCTGTTTTTT
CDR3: CASSQVGYGELFF

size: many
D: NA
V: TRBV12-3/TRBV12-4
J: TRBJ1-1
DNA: TGTGCCAGCAGTCAAGTTCCGCAAGGGACTGAAGCTTTCTTT
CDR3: CASSQVPQGTEAFF

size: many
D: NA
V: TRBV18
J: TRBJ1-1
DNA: TGTGCCAGCTCCTCACGGGGGGGTTTGAACACTGAAGCTTTCTTT
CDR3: CASSSRGGLNTEAFF

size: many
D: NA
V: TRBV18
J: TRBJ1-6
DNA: TGTGCCAGCTCCGGACAGAGCTCCTATAATTCACCCCTCCACTTT
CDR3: CASSGQSSYNSPLHF

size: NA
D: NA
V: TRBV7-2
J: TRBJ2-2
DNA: TGTGCCAGCAGCTCCCGGCGGATCACCGGGGAGCTGTTTTTT
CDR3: CASSSRRITGELFF

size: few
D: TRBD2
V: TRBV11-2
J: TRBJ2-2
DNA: TGTGCCAGCAGCTTAAGCGGGGGCATCACCGGGGAGCTGTTTTTT
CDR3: CASSLSGGITGELFF

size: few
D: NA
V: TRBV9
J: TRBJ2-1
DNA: TGTGCCAGCAGCCTCGGACTATTGAGCTCCTACAATGAGCAGTTCTTC
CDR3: CASSLGLLSSYNEQFF

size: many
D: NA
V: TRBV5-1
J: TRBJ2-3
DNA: TGCGCCAGCAGCTCTCAATTACAGGAGGGAGCACAAAATACGCAGTATTTT
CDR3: CASSSQLQEGAQNTQYF

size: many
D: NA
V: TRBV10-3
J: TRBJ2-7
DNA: TGTGCCATCAGTGAGTCGATAGTAGTTGGTGGCAGAGAGTTCTACGAGCAGTACTTC
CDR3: CAISESIVVGGREFYEQYF